A selection of T cell receptor beta chains follows, all from one sample in a study of blood T cell repertoires in COVID-19. The method was immunoSEQ multiplex PCR; TCRdb's version includes in-frame clones alone and lacks a portion of them. The repertoire consists of approximately 15,000 clones, with 60% to 75% occurring once and the leading ten covering around 9.7%. Sequenced material: peripheral blood. These receptors were taken from an older man with acute or convalescent COVID-19. The CDR3 runs from the conserved cysteine through the conserved F or W. The D gene is left open where the match is weak. The listing skips clone size in some rows; elsewhere it reads once, few, many or a size class.

cdr3_length	d_call	clone_size	v_call	j_call	cdr3_nt	cdr3_aa
14	TRBD1	.	TRBV25-1	TRBJ1-6	TGTGCCAGCAGAGAGACAGGGGGACGATCACCCCTCCACTTT	CASRETGGRSPLHF
15	TRBD2	.	TRBV12-5	TRBJ2-3	TGTGCTAGTGGCAGACGGGGGGGAAACACAGATACGCAGTATTTT	CASGRRGGNTDTQYF
14	.	.	TRBV7-8	TRBJ1-3	TGTGCCAGCAGGGTGGACTTCTCTGGAAACACCATATATTTT	CASRVDFSGNTIYF
15	TRBD2	.	TRBV27	TRBJ2-7	TGTGCCAGCAGTTTAGGAACTAGCGGGAGTAGCGAGCAGTACTTC	CASSLGTSGSSEQYF
15	TRBD1	.	TRBV6-1	TRBJ2-2	TGTGCCAGCAGTGAGGGGACAGGGGGCGGCGGGGAGCTGTTTTTT	CASSEGTGGGGELFF
12	.	.	TRBV19	TRBJ1-1	TGTGCCAGTATACGGGGTGACACTGAAGCTTTCTTT	CASIRGDTEAFF
13	.	.	TRBV5-1	TRBJ1-2	TGCGCCAGCAGTCACAGGCCCGTCTATGGCTACACCTTC	CASSHRPVYGYTF
15	.	.	TRBV5-6	TRBJ1-6	TGTGCCAGCAGCAACTGGGGATCGGGGAATTCACCCCTCCACTTT	CASSNWGSGNSPLHF
12	.	once	TRBV28	TRBJ2-1	TGTGCCAGCAGTTTACAGTACAATGAGCAGTTCTTC	CASSLQYNEQFF
15	.	.	TRBV3-1/TRBV3-2	TRBJ1-1	TGTGCCAGCAGCCAAGATGACAGGAGAGAAAAAACAGCTTTCTTT	CASSQDDRREKTAFF
12	TRBD1	few	TRBV6-1	TRBJ2-7	TGTGCCAGCAATGAACAGGGGTACGAGCAGTACTTC	CASNEQGYEQYF
16	.	.	TRBV5-8	TRBJ1-1	TGTGCCAGCCCGGTTCTAGCGGGTGTTGGGGACACTGAAGCTTTCTTT	CASPVLAGVGDTEAFF
14	.	.	TRBV7-9	TRBJ2-2	TGTGCCAGCAGCTTTGTTGGGAGCTCCGGGGAGCTGTTTTTT	CASSFVGSSGELFF
14	.	.	TRBV11-2	TRBJ2-7	TGTGCCAGCAGGTCGTTGGCGGGTCCTTACGAGCAGTACTTC	CASRSLAGPYEQYF
14	TRBD1	few	TRBV30	TRBJ1-6	TGTGCCTGGACCCTGACAGGGGTGAATTCACCCCTCCACTTT	CAWTLTGVNSPLHF
13	TRBD1	.	TRBV19	TRBJ1-1	TGTGCCAGCGGGACAGATGTATTTTCTGAAGCTTTCTTT	CASGTDVFSEAFF
17	TRBD2	few	TRBV24-1	TRBJ2-1	TGTGCCACCAGTGATCCCTCCGGGACTAGCGGCTACAATGAGCAGTTCTTC	CATSDPSGTSGYNEQFF
12	.	.	TRBV7-8	TRBJ1-1	TGTGCCAGCAGCTTGAAAGGGGAGGGGTTGAGTTTT	CASSLKGEGLSF
15	.	.	TRBV13	TRBJ2-7	TGTGCCAGCAGCTTAGGCGTGACTGGATCCTACGAGCAGTACTTC	CASSLGVTGSYEQYF
15	TRBD2	.	TRBV10-3	TRBJ2-3	TGTGCCACCCGAGGAACGACTAGCACCACAGATACGCAGTATTTT	CATRGTTSTTDTQYF
14	TRBD1	.	TRBV28	TRBJ2-7	TGTGCCAGTCAGGATTACGGACAGGCCTACGAGCAGTACTTC	CASQDYGQAYEQYF
13	.	.	TRBV28	TRBJ2-5	TGTGCCAGCAGTGAACAGGGGAGGGAGACCCAGTACTTC	CASSEQGRETQYF
12	TRBD1	.	TRBV30	TRBJ1-1	TGTGCCTGGACGTTCTTGGGGACAGGGGCTTTCTTT	CAWTFLGTGAFF
13	.	.	TRBV29-1	TRBJ1-2	TGCAGCGTTGGCAGGGTTCCCGACTATGGCTACACCTTC	CSVGRVPDYGYTF
12	.	once	TRBV6-2/TRBV6-3	TRBJ1-5	TGTGCCAGCAGTTTCGCAGGCCAGCCCCAGCATTTT	CASSFAGQPQHF
13	.	once	TRBV5-4	TRBJ2-7	TGTGCCAGCAGCTTGGACTTAATTCGCGAGCAGTACTTC	CASSLDLIREQYF
13	TRBD1	.	TRBV15	TRBJ2-7	TGTGCCACCTCCCCGGACAGGGCGGACGAGCAGTACTTC	CATSPDRADEQYF
11	.	.	TRBV11-2	TRBJ2-7	TGTGCCAGCAGCTCCAGTTACGAGCAGTACTTC	CASSSSYEQYF
18	.	.	TRBV13	TRBJ2-5	TGTGCCAGCAGCCCCGGCCCCCAGGCAATGATCGGCCAAGAGACCCAGTACTTC	CASSPGPQAMIGQETQYF
17	.	.	TRBV18	TRBJ2-3	TGTGCCAGCTTGGGTCCGCCTACTAGCAGCGGCCCAGATACGCAGTATTTT	CASLGPPTSSGPDTQYF
13	.	few	TRBV15	TRBJ2-1	TGTGCCACCAGCAGAGACGGGATCAGTGAGCAGTTCTTC	CATSRDGISEQFF
15	.	.	TRBV2	TRBJ1-6	TGTGCCAGCAGGGCCACAGGGTTCGGCTATTCACCCCTCCACTTT	CASRATGFGYSPLHF
14	.	once	TRBV7-2	TRBJ1-1	TGTGCCAGCAGCTTAGCTGCGGGGCTCACTGAAGCTTTCTTT	CASSLAAGLTEAFF
15	.	few	TRBV28	TRBJ2-3	TGTGCCAGCCTTGATATGACAGGACGCACAGATACGCAGTATTTT	CASLDMTGRTDTQYF
14	TRBD2	.	TRBV5-1	TRBJ2-5	TGCGCCAGCAGCATGACTAGCGGGGAAAAGACCCAGTACTTC	CASSMTSGEKTQYF
13	.	medium-sized	TRBV4-3	TRBJ2-7	TGCGCCAGCAGCCAAGATATCATCGGCGAGCAGTACTTC	CASSQDIIGEQYF
13	TRBD1	.	TRBV19	TRBJ1-2	TGTGCCAGTCGCTTGGACAGGGCTTCTGGCTACACCTTC	CASRLDRASGYTF
15	.	.	TRBV5-1	TRBJ1-4	TGCGCCAGCAGCTTCGGCATCGCGGGAAATGAAAAACTGTTTTTT	CASSFGIAGNEKLFF
14	.	.	TRBV5-1	TRBJ2-7	TGCGCCAGCAGCTCGTATACGGAGTCCTACGAGCAGTACTTC	CASSSYTESYEQYF
15	.	.	TRBV4-3	TRBJ1-1	TGCGCCAGCAGCCAAGATGTCTTCGTGGGGGGGCGCGCTTTCTTT	CASSQDVFVGGRAFF
14	TRBD2	.	TRBV2	TRBJ2-2	TGTGCCAGCAGCCCCGTGTTAGCGGGGGAGGAGCTGTTTTTT	CASSPVLAGEELFF
12	.	large	TRBV19	TRBJ1-1	TGTGCCAGTAGCCTAAGAAACACTGAAGCTTTCTTT	CASSLRNTEAFF
15	TRBD2	.	TRBV11-2	TRBJ2-1	TGTGCCAGCAGCTTAGAACTAGCGGGGTTTAATGAGCAGTTCTTC	CASSLELAGFNEQFF